This T cell receptor beta chain originates from a study of T-cell reconstitution after alpha-beta-depleted transplantation in children. Study results and limitations: The authors attributed T-cell counts and diversity one year after transplant mostly to newly produced T cells. At around two months after transplant, the alpha-beta T cells were reportedly derived from several hundred expanded clones that came from non-depleted graft cells. Where some patients showed high TCRbeta diversity at day 60, it came from recipient T cells and thymic progenitors that had survived.

A remark on this clonotype: Its specificity is unknown.

Using unique molecular identifiers, the investigators prepared the TCRbeta library. One entry per CDR3 protein results from TCRdb running MiXCR on the PCR reads. Here the sample spans about 300,000 distinct CDR3 sequences, approximately 7.3% being singletons. The CDR3 has 18 residues. From germline, CDR1 is MNHEY and CDR2 SVGAGI. With 1 base removed from V and 1 base from J, the gap between germline ends came to 16 bases. The gene calls are TRBV6-5 and TRBJ2-2; D possibly uses TRBD1 or TRBD2 (5 bases each). The receptor comes from a female patient aged 2-15 years who had a stem cell transplant for Fanconi anemia, so the T cells may come from the graft donor. The specimen was peripheral blood, collected 360 days after TCRalphabeta/CD19-depleted stem cell transplant. CDR3 nucleotides: TGTGCCAGCAGTTACTTATACCCGGGACGGGAGAACACCGGGGAGCTGTTTTTT. Its translation is CASSYLYPGRENTGELFF.